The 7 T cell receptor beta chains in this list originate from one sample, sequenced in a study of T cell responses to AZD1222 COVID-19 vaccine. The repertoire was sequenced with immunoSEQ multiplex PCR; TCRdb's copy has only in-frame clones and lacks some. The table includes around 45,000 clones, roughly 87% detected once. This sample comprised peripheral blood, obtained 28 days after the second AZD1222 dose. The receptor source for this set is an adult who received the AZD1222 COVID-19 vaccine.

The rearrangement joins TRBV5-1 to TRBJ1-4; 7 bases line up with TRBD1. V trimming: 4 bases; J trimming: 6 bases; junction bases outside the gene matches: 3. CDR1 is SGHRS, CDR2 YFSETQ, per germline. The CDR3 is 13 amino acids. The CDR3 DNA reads TGCGCCAGCAGCCAAGGGACAGATGAAAAACTGTTTTTT. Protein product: CASSQGTDEKLFF.

The DNA of the CDR3 is TGTGCCAGCAGCCCACAAAACAGGGGACCGAACACTGAAGCTTTCTTT. This codes for CASSPQNRGPNTEAFF. V usage is TRBV14 and J usage is TRBJ1-1; TRBD1 agrees at 7 bases. The CDR3 runs to 16 residues. Trimming cost V 4 bases and J 1 base; bases outside gene matches: 9. The germline gives CDR1 SGHDN, CDR2 FVKESK.

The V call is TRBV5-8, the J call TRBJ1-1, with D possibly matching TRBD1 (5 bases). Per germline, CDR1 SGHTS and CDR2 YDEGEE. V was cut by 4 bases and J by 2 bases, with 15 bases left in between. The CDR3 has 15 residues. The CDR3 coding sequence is TGTGCCAGCAGCCCTGGGACGGACATTAACACTGAAGCTTTCTTT. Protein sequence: CASSPGTDINTEAFF. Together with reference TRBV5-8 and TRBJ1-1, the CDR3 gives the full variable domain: EAGVTQSPTHLIKTRGQQATLRCSPISGHTSVYWYQQALGLGLQFLLWYDEGEERNRGNFPPRFSGRQFPNYSSELNVNALELEDSALYLCASSPGTDINTEAFFGQGTRLTVV.

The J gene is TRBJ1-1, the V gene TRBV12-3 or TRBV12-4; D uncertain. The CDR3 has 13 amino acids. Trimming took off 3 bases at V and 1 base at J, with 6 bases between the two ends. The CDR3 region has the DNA TGTGCCAGCAGTTTTAGCGCGAACACTGAAGCTTTCTTT. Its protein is CASSFSANTEAFF.

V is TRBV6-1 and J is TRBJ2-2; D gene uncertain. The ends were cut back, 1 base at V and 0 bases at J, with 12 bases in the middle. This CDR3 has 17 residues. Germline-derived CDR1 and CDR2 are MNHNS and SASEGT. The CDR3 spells CASSEVRTGSNTGELFF. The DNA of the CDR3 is TGTGCCAGCAGTGAAGTAAGGACCGGATCGAACACCGGGGAGCTGTTTTTT.

This CDR3 reads CASSRNEGSRFGYTF. The CDR3 DNA follows: TGTGCCAGCAGTCGGAACGAGGGCAGTAGATTTGGCTACACCTTC. The chain links TRBV25-1 to TRBJ1-2; D unclear. The CDR3 runs 15 residues. Trimming stripped 5 bases from V and 7 bases from J, with 20 bases between. Germline CDR1 reads MGHDK; CDR2 reads SYGVNS.

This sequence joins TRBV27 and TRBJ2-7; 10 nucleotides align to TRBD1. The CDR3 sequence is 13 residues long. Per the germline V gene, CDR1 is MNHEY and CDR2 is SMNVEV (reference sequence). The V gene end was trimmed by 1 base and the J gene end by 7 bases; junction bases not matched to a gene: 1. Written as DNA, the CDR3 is TGTGCCAGCAGTTTATGGGACAGGGGAGAGCAGTACTTC. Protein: CASSLWDRGEQYF.